This T cell receptor (beta chain) appears in the sequencing data of a study of brain metastases from non-small cell lung cancer. Study conclusions and caveats: Brain metastases had lower T-cell infiltration than primary tumors. Compared with their matched primary tumors, roughly two thirds of brain metastases showed expanded T-cell clones. Paired brain metastases and primary tumors largely shared TCR repertoires.

The data were produced by immunoSEQ multiplex PCR, yet TCRdb's version contains in-frame clones alone and is incomplete. The table lists 3,200 or so clones, about 78% of them singletons, with about 7% in the top ten. Notes on this clone: Its antigen remains unknown.

This sequence originates from a donor aged 40 or over with non-small cell lung cancer. Sequenced material: primary lung tumor tissue.

The CDR3 DNA reads as TGTGCCAGCAGTTTGGGGGTGAACACTGAAGCTTTCTTT. This gives the protein CASSLGVNTEAFF. The chain employs TRBV12-3 or TRBV12-4 and TRBJ1-1, with D possibly matching TRBD1 (5 bases). The CDR3 sequence is 13 residues long. V was clipped by 3 bases and J by 0 bases, with 5 bases between them.